Included here is one TCR beta chain sequence, with context. These data are taken from a study of blood T cell repertoires in COVID-19. The CDR3 sequence is 13 residues long. V was clipped by 6 bases and J by 6 bases, with 14 bases between them. Data came from immunoSEQ multiplex PCR; TCRdb stores just in-frame clones and leaves some out. Of around 130,000 clones listed, roughly 80% were seen once; the top ten hold approximately 15%. The material sequenced was peripheral blood. This receptor was taken from a man aged 45-60 years with acute or convalescent COVID-19. The chain links TRBV12-3 or TRBV12-4 to TRBJ1-1, with D tentatively TRBD1 (6 bases). The chain's CDR3 is CASRDSSLAEAFF. CDR3 DNA: TGTGCCAGCAGGGACAGCTCTTTGGCTGAAGCTTTCTTT.